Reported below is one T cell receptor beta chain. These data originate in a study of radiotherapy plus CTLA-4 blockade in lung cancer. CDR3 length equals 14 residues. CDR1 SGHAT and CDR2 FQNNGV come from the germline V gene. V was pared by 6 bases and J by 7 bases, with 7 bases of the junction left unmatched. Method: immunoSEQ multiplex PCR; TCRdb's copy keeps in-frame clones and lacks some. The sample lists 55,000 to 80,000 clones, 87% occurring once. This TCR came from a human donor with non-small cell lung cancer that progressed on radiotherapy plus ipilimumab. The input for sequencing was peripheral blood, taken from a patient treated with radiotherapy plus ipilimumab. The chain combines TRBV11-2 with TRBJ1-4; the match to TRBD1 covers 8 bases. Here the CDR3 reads CASRRPGGGEKLFF. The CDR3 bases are TGTGCCAGCAGGCGACCAGGGGGCGGTGAAAAACTGTTTTTT.